The 10 T cell receptor beta chains below all came from one sample that was sequenced in a study of early T cells in non-severe SARS-CoV-2 infection. TCRdb reanalysed the 5' RACE reads using MiXCR and keeps one entry per CDR3 protein. This table has about 61,000 distinct CDR3 sequences, approximately 12% appearing once. The input for sequencing was whole blood, taken at baseline. The receptors derive from an adult who was a healthcare worker with PCR-confirmed SARS-CoV-2 infection or an uninfected control (not recorded which). The donor label of this sample is uncertain.

This clonotype was counted between two and nine times. J is TRBJ1-1 and V is TRBV12-3 or TRBV12-4; D gene uncertain. V dropped 6 bases and J dropped 2 bases, with 10 bases sitting between them. CDR3 length: 13 amino acids. In DNA, the CDR3 is TGTGCCAGCAGAGACCCGGGTAACACTGAAGCTTTCTTT. Protein sequence: CASRDPGNTEAFF.

The V and J genes are TRBV7-8 and TRBJ2-2; TRBD1 matches 9 bases. The CDR3 totals 17 residues. CDR1 and CDR2 from the germline V gene are SGHVS and FQNEAQ. V lost 6 bases and J lost 3; bases outside the gene matches: 11. The CDR3 loop is CASRTVAGTGYTGELFF. CDR3 in DNA: TGTGCCAGCAGAACAGTGGCCGGGACAGGGTACACCGGGGAGCTGTTTTTT.

The chain couples TRBV6-5 to TRBJ2-4, with a tentative D call TRBD2 (5 bases). The CDR3 spans 13 residues. Germline V lookup: CDR1 MNHEY, CDR2 SVGAGI. Trimming removed 0 bases from V and 14 bases from J, with 14 bases in between. In DNA, the CDR3 is TGTGCCAGCAGTTACTCGACGGCTAGCTTCAAGTACTTC. This gives the protein CASSYSTASFKYF.

This clonotype was seen a few times. This chain links TRBV5-4 with TRBJ1-1; D is possibly TRBD1 (5 bases). The CDR3 contains 18 residues. Looked up from germline, CDR1 is SGHNT and CDR2 is YYREEE (reference sequence). V was shortened by 1 base and J by 3 bases, with 22 bases between the two germline ends. The CDR3 region has the DNA TGTGCCAGCAGCTTGATGACGGGGGTCGCCTCAACCCACACTGAAGCTTTCTTT. Its translation is CASSLMTGVASTHTEAFF.

With regard to this clonotype: This CDR3 is missing its conserved last phenylalanine or tryptophan, likely due to a read error. The chain combines TRBV9 with TRBJ2-3; no clear D gene. Germline V CDR1 and CDR2: SGDLS, YYNGEE. The CDR3 has 12 amino acids. The V gene lost 2 bases and the J gene lost 5 bases, with 6 bases spanning the gap. This CDR3 reads CASSVLEDTQYL. CDR3 sequence (DNA): TGTGCCAGCAGCGTTCTGGAAGATACGCAGTATTTA.

This clonotype was seen a handful of times. V and J are TRBV27 and TRBJ2-5; D is unresolved. The CDR3 consists of 14 residues. Trimming removed 0 bases at V and 2 bases at J, with 7 bases between. Germline CDR1 and CDR2: MNHEY and SMNVEV (reference sequence). In DNA form, the CDR3 reads TGTGCCAGCAGTTTATCGTCACTGCAAGAGACCCAGTACTTC. Its protein product is CASSLSSLQETQYF.

This clonotype was detected many times. This chain uses TRBV20-1 with TRBJ2-5; 7 nucleotides agree with TRBD1. The J segment lost 5 bases and the V segment lost 3 bases, leaving 6 bases of the junction unmatched. CDR3 length equals 13 residues. CDR1 and CDR2 (germline): DFQATT, SNEGSKA (reference sequence). The CDR3 DNA is TGCAGTGCTAGTAGGGGGCTCGGTGAGACCCAGTACTTC. Its translation: CSASRGLGETQYF.

The chain links TRBV3-1 to TRBJ2-2; the match to TRBD1 covers 7 bases. CDR3 size: 15 residues. V lost 6 bases, J lost 2 bases, and 6 bases stayed unmatched. Germline CDR1 is LGHDT and CDR2 is YNNKEL (reference sequence). CDR3 amino acids: CASSEGTANTGELFF. The CDR3 coding sequence is TGTGCCAGCAGTGAGGGGACAGCAAACACCGGGGAGCTGTTTTTT.

CDR3 coding DNA: TGTGCCATCAGTGAGTTGGTCGGCAGCACAGATACGCAGTATTTT. Its translation: CAISELVGSTDTQYF. The chain has TRBV10-3 and TRBJ2-3; D not resolved. The ends were cut back, 1 base at V and 0 bases at J, with 8 bases in the middle. This CDR3 is built from 15 residues. Germline CDR1 reads ENHRY; CDR2 reads SYGVKD.

The gene calls are TRBV24-1 and TRBJ2-1; D unclear. Germline CDR1 KGHDR, CDR2 SFDVKD. V was pared by 3 bases and J by 2 bases, with 4 bases between. The CDR3 has 13 amino acids. The CDR3: CATSDGAYNEQFF. The CDR3 region has the DNA TGTGCCACCAGTGATGGGGCCTACAATGAGCAGTTCTTC.